The clone carrying this T cell receptor beta chain was detected a few times. CDR1 and CDR2 from the germline V gene are DFQATT and SNEGSKA (reference sequence). This CDR3 is built from 15 residues. V was pared by 0 bases and J by 3 bases, with 15 bases between. This record belongs to a study of T cells in Graves' hyperthyroidism and ophthalmopathy. The cohort's ophthalmopathy patients, a group with duration under 3 months, had a Clinical Activity Score of at least 3 and a NOSPECS grade of at least 4. What was amplified from RNA transcripts were TCR beta CDR3 regions. Researchers ran a first-round RT-PCR on the TCR CDR3 using the HTBI primer set. TCRdb recomputed calls from the multiplex PCR reads with MiXCR, one row per CDR3 protein. Among some 580,000 distinct CDR3 sequences listed, roughly 16% were seen once.

The sample taken for sequencing was blood. The chain combines TRBV20-1 with TRBJ2-7; TRBD1 or TRBD2 may be the D gene (5 bases each). The receptor was isolated from a woman in her thirties or forties with Graves' ophthalmopathy. CDR3 in amino acids: CSARDFQGRDYEQYF. For the CDR3, the DNA is TGCAGTGCTAGAGATTTCCAGGGACGGGACTACGAGCAGTACTTC.